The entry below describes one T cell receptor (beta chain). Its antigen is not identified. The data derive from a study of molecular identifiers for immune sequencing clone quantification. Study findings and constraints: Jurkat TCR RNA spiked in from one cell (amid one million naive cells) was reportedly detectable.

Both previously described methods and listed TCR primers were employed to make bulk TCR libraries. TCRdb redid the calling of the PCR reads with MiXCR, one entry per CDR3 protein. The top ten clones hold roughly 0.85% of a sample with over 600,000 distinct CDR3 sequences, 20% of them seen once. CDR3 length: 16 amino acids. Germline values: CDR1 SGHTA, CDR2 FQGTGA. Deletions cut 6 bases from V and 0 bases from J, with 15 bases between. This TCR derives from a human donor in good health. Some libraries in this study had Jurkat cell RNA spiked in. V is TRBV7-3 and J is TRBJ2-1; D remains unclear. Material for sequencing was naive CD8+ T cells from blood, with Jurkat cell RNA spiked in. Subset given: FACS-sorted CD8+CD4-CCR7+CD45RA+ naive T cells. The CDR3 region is CASSPFRRSSYNEQFF. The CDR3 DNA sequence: TGTGCCAGCAGTCCCTTCCGTAGGAGCTCCTACAATGAGCAGTTCTTC.